Below, 8 T cell receptor beta chains from the same sample are listed, as sequenced in a study of blood T cells in healthy people across ages. A J-beta primer mix and a sample-barcoded 5' primer were used in a second PCR of roughly 7 to 12 cycles. MiXCR was run by TCRdb on the 5' RACE reads, yielding one entry per CDR3 protein. Of around 670,000 distinct CDR3 sequences listed, 25% to 35% are singletons. Sequenced sample: blood. These receptors came from a woman older than 75 in good health.

This clonotype occurred many times. This chain uses TRBV6-6 with TRBJ2-7, with 7 positions matching TRBD2. V lost 7 bases and J lost 2; bases outside the gene matches: 8. Germline-derived CDR1 and CDR2 are MNHNY and SVGAGI (reference sequence). The CDR3 spans 14 residues. The CDR3 DNA is TGTGCCAGCAACAAGCGGGGCTCCCCCTACGAGCAGTACTTC. It is translated as CASNKRGSPYEQYF.

The chain uses TRBV13 and TRBJ2-1; TRBD1 or TRBD2 may be the D gene (5 bases each). V gave up 5 bases and J gave up 10 bases, with 15 bases separating them. The CDR3 length is 13 residues. The germline V gene has CDR1 PRHDT and CDR2 FYEKMQ (reference sequence). The CDR3 DNA is TGTGCCAGCAGCACCCAGGGACGTGTCGAGCAGTTCTTC. It specifies CASSTQGRVEQFF.

To note about this clonotype: At one end the junction does not follow the germline gene, possibly because of a read error. The CDR3 here is CASSLRGFRADAQYF. The CDR3 DNA is TGTGCCAGCAGTTTAAGGGGGTTTAGAGCAGATGCGCAGTATTTC. The J gene is TRBJ2-3, the V gene TRBV12-3 or TRBV12-4; a possible D gene is TRBD1 (6 bases). The CDR3 has 15 residues.

The sample holds many counts of this clonotype. The rearrangement joins TRBV10-3 to TRBJ2-5; 9 positions match TRBD2. Germline CDR1 reads ENHRY; CDR2 reads SYGVKD. V lost 3 bases to trimming and J lost 5 bases; unmatched junction nucleotides: 13. The CDR3 spans 17 residues. The DNA for the CDR3 is TGTGCCATCAGTGATGGTGCGGGGGGGCGATGGGAGGAGACCCAGTACTTC. Encoded protein: CAISDGAGGRWEETQYF.

Of note for this clonotype: Just one base apart from a much larger clone, this may be a read error. This chain connects TRBV6-2 or TRBV6-3 to TRBJ2-1, with TRBD2 matching 8 bases. Near its end, the DNA agrees better with TRBJ2-7, so the J call may be wrong. The CDR3 loop spans 16 amino acids. Germline values: CDR1 MNHEY, CDR2 SVGEGT. Here the CDR3 reads CASSLGAGASYNEQYF. CDR3 nucleotide sequence: TGTGCCAGCAGTTTAGGAGCGGGGGCCTCCTACAATGAGCAGTACTTC.

Many counts were recorded for this clonotype. The chain links TRBV2 to TRBJ1-2, with 9 bases that match TRBD1. Germline V gives CDR1 SNHLY, CDR2 FYNNEI. This CDR3 contains 15 residues. Trimming removed 0 bases from V and 6 bases from J; junction bases left unmatched: 5. DNA for the CDR3: TGTGCCAGCAGTGAAGCGCTGGGGACAGGGAATGGCTACACCTTC. It is translated as CASSEALGTGNGYTF.

The rearrangement links TRBV21-1 to TRBJ2-5; TRBD2, the table's D call, lacks a check against the DNA. TRBV21-1 is given as a pseudogene. The CDR3 has 17 amino acids. This CDR3 reads CASSKPWTSGEQETQYF. CDR3 DNA: TGTGCCAGCAGCAAACCCTGGACTAGCGGGGAACAAGAGACCCAGTACTTC.

This clonotype was detected ten times or more. The V and J genes are TRBV4-3 and TRBJ2-3, with 8 nucleotides matching TRBD2. Germline-derived CDR1 and CDR2 are LGHNA and YSLEER. Trimming cost V 1 base and J 2 bases; bases outside gene matches: 2. The CDR3 totals 15 residues. CDR3 in DNA: TGCGCCAGCAGCCAAGCGGGGGGGCCCACAGATACGCAGTATTTT. The encoded protein is CASSQAGGPTDTQYF.